This TCR beta chain appears in the sequencing data of a study of T-cell memory formation after mild COVID-19. Turning to the study itself: TCR clusters were mostly confined to one donor each.

Regarding this clonotype: Its antigen is not identified.

Study-level points and caveats: Confirmation was lacking for SARS-CoV-2 specificity of second-wave clones that peaked on day 37.

V was pared by 4 bases and J by 5 bases, with 9 bases between. Germline CDR1 is SGHRS and CDR2 is YFSETQ. This CDR3 contains 13 residues. It was 5'RACE with constant-segment primers that produced the TCR alpha and TCR beta cDNA libraries, which carried sample barcodes and UMIs. Each CDR3 protein gets one entry after TCRdb re-called the 5' RACE reads with MiXCR. The profile covers hundreds of thousands of distinct CDR3 sequences, with just under 20% appearing a single time and 20% to 25% taken by the ten largest. The chain combines TRBV5-1 with TRBJ2-2; no firm D call. The source of this sequence is a man between 18 and 29 years old who had mild COVID-19 (a few samples of this study predate the infection). Cell type and time point are not known. Sequencing was carried out using PBMCs or a T cell subset sorted from them (not recorded which). The CDR3 region has the DNA TGCGCCAGCAGCACTACTCTAACCGGGGAGCTGTTTTTT. This gives the protein CASSTTLTGELFF.